The rows below give T cell receptor beta chains drawn from one sample of a study of T cell changes during pregnancy in multiple sclerosis. The method was immunoSEQ multiplex PCR; TCRdb's version includes in-frame clones alone and lacks a portion of them. The table shows 45,000 or so clones, with 91% occurring only once. The sequenced sample was CD8+ T cells from peripheral blood mononuclear cells, obtained after pregnancy. The source of these receptors is a female donor with multiple sclerosis, enrolled in a pregnancy study. Both conserved end residues are part of each CDR3. A D gene is named only where the DNA matches it firmly. A row's size may be missing; if present it is once, few, many or a size class.

TRBV29-1	TRBD1	NA	TRBJ1-4	TGCAGCATACTCGGGACAGGGGGTGAAAAACTGTTTTTT	CSILGTGGEKLFF
TRBV29-1	NA	NA	TRBJ1-2	TGCAGCGTTGAACGGCAGGCCGGCTATGGCTACACCTTC	CSVERQAGYGYTF
TRBV6-5	TRBD2	NA	TRBJ2-7	TGTGCCAGCAGTTACGGACTAGCGGGCCTATACGAGCAGTACTTC	CASSYGLAGLYEQYF
TRBV6-6	NA	NA	TRBJ1-1	TGTGCCAGCAGTTATGCGGTGAACACTGAAGCTTTCTTT	CASSYAVNTEAFF
TRBV29-1	NA	NA	TRBJ1-1	TGCAGCGTTGTACGGGCGGGGTACACTGAAGCTTTCTTT	CSVVRAGYTEAFF
TRBV5-1	NA	NA	TRBJ1-2	TGCGCCAGCAGCTTAGGCGGGATCTATGGCTACACCTTC	CASSLGGIYGYTF
TRBV11-2	TRBD1	once	TRBJ2-2	TGTGCCAGCACCTGGGACAGGGGACACGGGGAGCTGTTTTTT	CASTWDRGHGELFF
TRBV9	TRBD2	NA	TRBJ2-7	TGTGCCAGCAGCGTAGCGGCTAGCGGGGACTACGAGCAGTACTTC	CASSVAASGDYEQYF
TRBV6-1	NA	NA	TRBJ2-7	TGTGCCAGCAGTGTCAGGACAGAAGCCTACGAGCAGTACTTC	CASSVRTEAYEQYF
TRBV30	TRBD1	NA	TRBJ1-2	TGTGCTCAGGGGGTTTCGGGCTACACCTTC	CAQGVSGYTF
TRBV6-7	TRBD2	few	TRBJ2-4	TGTGCCAGCAGTTACTGGGGGGGACCCAAAAACATTCAGTACTTC	CASSYWGGPKNIQYF
TRBV18	TRBD1	NA	TRBJ2-5	TGTGCCAGCTCACCGGTGGACAGGGCTAGAAGGGGAGAGACCCAGTACTTC	CASSPVDRARRGETQYF
TRBV6-5	NA	NA	TRBJ2-2	TGTGCCAGCAGTTACCAAGCCCAGGGTCCAAGGGAGCTGTTTTTT	CASSYQAQGPRELFF
TRBV5-1	TRBD2	NA	TRBJ2-2	TGCGCCAGCAGCTTGCTGCGGGGGGCGTCCGGGGAGCTGTTTTTT	CASSLLRGASGELFF
TRBV7-9	NA	NA	TRBJ2-7	TGTGCCAGCACCGACGACCGAGTGGAGAGATACGAGCAGTACTTC	CASTDDRVERYEQYF
TRBV7-3	TRBD2	NA	TRBJ2-2	TGTGCCAGCAGCCCGCTGGGGACTAGCGGCCTCGGGGAGCTGTTTTTT	CASSPLGTSGLGELFF
TRBV7-9	NA	NA	TRBJ2-1	TGTGCCAGCAGACCCGACGAGGATTTTAACAATGAGCAGTTCTTC	CASRPDEDFNNEQFF
TRBV5-6	NA	once	TRBJ1-3	TGTGCCAGCAGCTTGGGAGCAGGGGCCCGATTCTCTGGAAACACCATATATTTT	CASSLGAGARFSGNTIYF
TRBV27	NA	NA	TRBJ2-3	TGTGCCAGCAGTTTCCGAGGACAGACCACAGATACGCAGTATTTT	CASSFRGQTTDTQYF
TRBV7-6	NA	NA	TRBJ2-3	TGTGCCAGCAGCTCTTACTCCCTGGGCGTAAGCCTCACAGATACGCAGTATTTT	CASSSYSLGVSLTDTQYF
TRBV2	TRBD1	NA	TRBJ2-1	TGTGCCAGCAGTGAAAGGACAGGGACTCTCAATGAGCAGTTCTTC	CASSERTGTLNEQFF
TRBV30	NA	NA	TRBJ1-1	TGTGCCTGGAGTGTTTGGGGGCTTGGAGCTTTCTTT	CAWSVWGLGAFF
TRBV7-2	TRBD1	NA	TRBJ1-1	TGTGCCAGCAGCTCAGAGACAGGGGGCTACACTGAAGCTTTCTTT	CASSSETGGYTEAFF
TRBV7-9	NA	NA	TRBJ2-1	TGTGCCAGCAGCTACCGACTAGGGTACAATGAGCAGTTCTTC	CASSYRLGYNEQFF
TRBV30	NA	NA	TRBJ1-6	TGTGCCTGGAGTGCAGGGGCGCTTAATTCACCCCTCCACTTT	CAWSAGALNSPLHF
TRBV10-2	NA	NA	TRBJ1-1	TGCGCCAGCCAAATCGGGAACACTGAAGCTTTCTTT	CASQIGNTEAFF
TRBV5-6	NA	NA	TRBJ2-7	TGTGCCAGCAGCTTTGAGGGCGGGGACTCCTACGAGCAGTACTTC	CASSFEGGDSYEQYF
TRBV6-5	TRBD2	NA	TRBJ2-5	TGTGCCAGCAAAATGACTAGCGGGAGGGGAGAGACCCAGTACTTC	CASKMTSGRGETQYF
TRBV7-6	TRBD1	NA	TRBJ2-7	TGTGCCAGCAGCTTAGGGACAGGGGCTGACGAGCAGTACTTC	CASSLGTGADEQYF
TRBV6-4	NA	few	TRBJ1-5	TGTGCCAGCAGCCCCCAAGGCGAGGGCAATCAGCCCCAGCATTTT	CASSPQGEGNQPQHF
TRBV12-5	TRBD1	NA	TRBJ1-1	TGTGCTAGTGGTTTGGTTGCGGGACAGCTTTTCTTGAACACTGAAGCTTTCTTT	CASGLVAGQLFLNTEAFF
TRBV7-6	NA	NA	TRBJ2-1	TGTGCCAGCAGCCCCCAAACAGACGGCTCCTACAATGAGCAGTTCTTC	CASSPQTDGSYNEQFF
TRBV2	TRBD2	NA	TRBJ2-3	TGTGCCAGATATCCGGGACGGGAGGGTACAGATACGCAGTATTTT	CARYPGREGTDTQYF
TRBV13	TRBD1	NA	TRBJ2-5	TGTGCCAGCAGCGACTCACAGGGGGCTCTGGAGGAGACCCAGTACTTC	CASSDSQGALEETQYF
TRBV10-3	NA	NA	TRBJ1-1	TGTGCCATCAGTGTAGGCGTAGGGGGATCATATGAAGCTTTCTTT	CAISVGVGGSYEAFF
TRBV9	TRBD2	NA	TRBJ2-1	TGTGCCAGCAGCGCAAACTCGGGACTAGCGGGAAACAATGAGCAGTTCTTC	CASSANSGLAGNNEQFF
TRBV19	NA	NA	TRBJ2-3	TGTGCCAGTAGTTCCCAAGGCGGGCCAGATACGCAGTATTTT	CASSSQGGPDTQYF
TRBV5-1	NA	NA	TRBJ1-2	TGCGCCAGCAGTTTGGACAGTAACTATGGCTACACCTTC	CASSLDSNYGYTF
TRBV5-4	NA	NA	TRBJ2-7	TGTGCCAGCAGCCTCCGACAGTACTACGAGCAGTACTTC	CASSLRQYYEQYF
TRBV11-3	NA	NA	TRBJ2-1	TGTGCCAGCAGCCCCCGGGGAACCTATCCCCCCAATGAGCAGTTCTTC	CASSPRGTYPPNEQFF
TRBV7-9	NA	NA	TRBJ1-2	TGTGCCAGCAGCTTAATACGGGAGACTAACTATGGCTACACCTTC	CASSLIRETNYGYTF
TRBV27	NA	NA	TRBJ1-2	TGTGCCAGCAGTCAGGACAGACACTATGGCTACACCTTC	CASSQDRHYGYTF
TRBV10-3	TRBD2	NA	TRBJ2-7	TGTGCCATCAGGGGAGGGAGCGACTACGAGCAGTACTTC	CAIRGGSDYEQYF
TRBV4-1	TRBD1	few	TRBJ2-7	TGCGCCAGCGGACCCGGGACAGGGGGCTTGGGGCAGTACTTC	CASGPGTGGLGQYF
TRBV5-1	TRBD1	NA	TRBJ2-1	TGCGCCAGCAGCTTGGGGGGACAGGGTAGCTCCTACAATGAGCAGTTCTTC	CASSLGGQGSSYNEQFF